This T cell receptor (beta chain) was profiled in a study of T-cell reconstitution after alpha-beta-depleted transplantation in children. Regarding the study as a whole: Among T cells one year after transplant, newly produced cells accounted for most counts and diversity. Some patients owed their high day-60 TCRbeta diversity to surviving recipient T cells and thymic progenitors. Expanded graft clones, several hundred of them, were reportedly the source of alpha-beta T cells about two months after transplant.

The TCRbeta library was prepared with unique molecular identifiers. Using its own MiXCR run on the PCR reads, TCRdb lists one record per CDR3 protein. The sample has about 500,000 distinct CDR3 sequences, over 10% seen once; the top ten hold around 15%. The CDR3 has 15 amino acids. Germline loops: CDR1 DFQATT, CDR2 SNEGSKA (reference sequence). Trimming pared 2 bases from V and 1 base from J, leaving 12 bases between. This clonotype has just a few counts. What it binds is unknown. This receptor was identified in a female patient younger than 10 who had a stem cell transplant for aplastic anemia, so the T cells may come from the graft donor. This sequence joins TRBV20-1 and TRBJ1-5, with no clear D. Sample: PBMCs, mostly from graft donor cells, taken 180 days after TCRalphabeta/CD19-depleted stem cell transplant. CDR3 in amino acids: CSARKRTASNQPQHF. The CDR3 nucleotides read TGCAGTGCTAGAAAGAGGACGGCGAGCAATCAGCCCCAGCATTTT.